The clone carrying this TCR beta chain was detected only a few times. Its matching antigen is unknown. The record originates from a study of CD8+CD57+ T cells in acquired aplastic anemia. Trimming cost V 5 bases and J 0 bases; bases outside gene matches: 7. Germline CDR1 and CDR2: DFQATT and SNEGSKA (reference sequence). This CDR3 has 14 amino acids. Using genomic DNA as the template, TCR beta VDJ and CDR3 profiling was carried out. TCRdb reanalysed the reads using MiXCR and keeps one entry per CDR3 protein. The repertoire includes 150,000 to 200,000 distinct CDR3 sequences, 45% to 50% of them detected once, and approximately 2.9% sits in the top ten. Study-wide findings and caveats: Around 27 sequences, all CD8+ CDR3, were shared between patients and controls. Patient and control CD8+ Simpson's diversity was not significantly different.

This sequence originates from a human donor in good health. V gene TRBV20-1 combines with J gene TRBJ2-7; 7 nucleotides line up with TRBD1. Sequencing input: sorted CD4+, CD8+, or CD8+CD57+ T cells (not recorded which) from PBMCs. This CDR3 is CSAAGTAHSYEQYF. CDR3 nucleotide sequence: TGCAGTGCTGCTGGGACAGCGCACTCCTACGAGCAGTACTTC.